The entry below gives a single T cell receptor (beta chain) sequence along with its context. The CDR3 extends over 14 amino acids. Germline V gene lookup returns CDR1 SGHTA and CDR2 FQGNSA. Losses at the gene ends were 7 bases for V and 4 bases for J; bases not matched to a gene: 4. The sample originates from a study of CD8 T cells in ankylosing spondylitis. TCRdb reanalysed the 5' RACE reads using MiXCR and keeps one entry per CDR3 protein. The top ten clones hold nearly 7% of a sample with 240,000 or so distinct CDR3 sequences, around 7.8% of them seen once. Source material: blood, either unsorted or a sorted T cell fraction (not recorded which). The J gene is TRBJ2-2, the V gene TRBV7-2; TRBD1 matches at 9 bases. The clonotype comes from a male donor with ankylosing spondylitis or in good health (not recorded which). The CDR3 reads CASTGTGLTGELFF. Written as DNA, the CDR3 is TGTGCCAGCACCGGGACAGGGCTCACCGGGGAGCTGTTTTTT.